This note documents a single TCR beta chain sequence. Antigen: not known. Between the trimmed V and J ends, which lost 6 bases and 3 bases, there was a span of 24 bases. The CDR3 totals 17 residues. These data originate in a study of Graves' ophthalmopathy and Graves' hyperthyroidism. Study summary: Peripheral blood sampling preceded any treatment and occurred at initial diagnosis.

Amplified TCR beta CDR3 regions were obtained using RNA transcripts as template. Amplification began with first-round RT-PCR using HTBI primers, then second-round multiplex PCR was performed. TCRdb called the multiplex PCR reads again in MiXCR, with one record for every CDR3 protein. The sample carries fewer than 600,000 distinct CDR3 sequences, approximately 14% recorded once. The study, taken as a whole, reports: Most clonotypes expanded in thyroid above 0.001 frequency were present in blood too.

Sequences were obtained from blood. The source of this sequence is a woman younger than 45 with Graves' ophthalmopathy. V is TRBV12-3 or TRBV12-4 and J is TRBJ2-7; weak D call: TRBD1 (6 bases). CDR3 loop: CASRASSLGDILYEQYF. The CDR3, as DNA: TGTGCCAGCAGGGCTAGCTCGTTGGGGGACATTCTCTACGAGCAGTACTTC.